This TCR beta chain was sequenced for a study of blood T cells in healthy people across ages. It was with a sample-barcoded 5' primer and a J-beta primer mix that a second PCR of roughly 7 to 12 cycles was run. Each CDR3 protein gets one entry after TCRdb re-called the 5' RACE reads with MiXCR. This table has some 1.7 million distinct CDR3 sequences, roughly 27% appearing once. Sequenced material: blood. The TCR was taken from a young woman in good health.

CDR3 nucleotide sequence: TGTGCCAGCTCACCACTGAACCACGACCCAGATACGCAGTATTTT. As protein: CASSPLNHDPDTQYF. The chain joins TRBV18 to TRBJ2-3, with D uncertain. V was shortened by 1 base and J by 4 bases, with 12 bases between the two germline ends. Germline lookup yields CDR1 KGHSH and CDR2 LQKENI. This CDR3 comprises 15 residues.